In this sample, the clone carrying this T cell receptor beta chain turned up a few times. The germline V gene has CDR1 MGHDK and CDR2 SYGVNS. The CDR3 extends over 12 amino acids. Trimming cost V 0 bases and J 8 bases, with 7 bases left between them. The data were obtained in a study of beta chain features in type 1 diabetes. Investigators reverse transcribed all isolated RNA, so they sequenced expressed TCRB transcripts. The table came from immunoSEQ multiplex PCR; TCRdb's copy has only in-frame clones and leaves some out. The table includes some 300,000 clones, 7% to 9% detected once. The sequencing sample was made of central memory CD4+ T cells from blood. The chain carries TRBV25-1 and TRBJ1-2; D not certain. The TCR was taken from a woman between 18 and 29 years old in good health. The CDR3 reads CASSEYIGGYTF. As DNA, the CDR3 is TGTGCCAGCAGTGAATACATTGGCGGCTACACCTTC.